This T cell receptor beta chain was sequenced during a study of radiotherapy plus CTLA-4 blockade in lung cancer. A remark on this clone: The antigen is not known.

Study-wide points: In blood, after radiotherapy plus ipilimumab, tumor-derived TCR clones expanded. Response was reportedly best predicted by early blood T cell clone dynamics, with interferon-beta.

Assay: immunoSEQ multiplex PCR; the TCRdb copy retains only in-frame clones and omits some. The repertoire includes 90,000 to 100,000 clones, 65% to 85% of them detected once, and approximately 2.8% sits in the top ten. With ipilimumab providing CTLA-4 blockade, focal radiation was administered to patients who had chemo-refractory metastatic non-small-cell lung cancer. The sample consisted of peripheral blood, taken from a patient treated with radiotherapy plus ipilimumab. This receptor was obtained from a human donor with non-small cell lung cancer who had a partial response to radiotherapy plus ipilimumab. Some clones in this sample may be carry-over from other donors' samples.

As DNA, the CDR3 is TGTGCCAGCAGCAGGACTAGCGGCAATGAGCAGTTCTTC. This gives the protein CASSRTSGNEQFF. The rearrangement uses TRBV11-1 and TRBJ2-1; 10 bases agree with TRBD2. Germline V gene data show CDR1 as SGHAT and CDR2 as FQDESV (reference sequence). The CDR3 totals 13 residues. V trimming: 5 bases; J trimming: 6 bases; junction bases outside the gene matches: 1.